The 29 T cell receptor beta chains below were found in one sample sequenced in a study of blood T cell repertoires in COVID-19. Profiling relied on immunoSEQ multiplex PCR, and the TCRdb table lists in-frame clones only, not all of them. The sample shows 400,000 to 500,000 clones, roughly 84% of them seen only once. The specimen sequenced was PBMCs or T cells enriched from blood (not recorded which). These receptor sequences come from a woman in her late teens or twenties who had been exposed to COVID-19.

This chain connects TRBV28 to TRBJ2-1; 13 nucleotides align to TRBD2. Germline-derived CDR1 and CDR2 are MDHEN and SYDVKM. This CDR3 is built from 18 residues. With V trimmed by 5 bases and J by 0 bases, 7 bases remained unmatched. CDR3 sequence reads: CASSQFGTSGDSYNEQFF. The CDR3 DNA sequence: TGTGCCAGCAGTCAATTCGGGACTAGCGGGGACTCCTACAATGAGCAGTTCTTC. Full variable domain (outside the CDR3, taken from reference TRBV28 and TRBJ2-1): DVKVTQSSRYLVKRTGEKVFLECVQDMDHENMFWYRQDPGLGLRLIYFSYDVKMKEKGDIPEGYSVSREKKERFSLILESASTNQTSMYLCASSQFGTSGDSYNEQFFGPGTRLTVL.

Regarding this clone: Other DNA sequences in this sample translate to the same CDR3. The CDR3 nucleotides read TGCGCCAGCAGCTTGGAGGGGAACGAGCAGTTCTTC. This sequence encodes CASSLEGNEQFF. This chain joins TRBV5-1 and TRBJ2-1; a possible D gene is TRBD1 (5 bases). Germline V lookup: CDR1 SGHRS, CDR2 YFSETQ. The CDR3 runs to 12 residues. V was trimmed by 0 bases and J by 10 bases, leaving 8 bases between them.

This chain joins TRBV9 and TRBJ1-6; no clear D gene. Per the germline V gene, CDR1 is SGDLS and CDR2 is YYNGEE. The CDR3 is 15 residues long. The ends were cut back, 1 base at V and 6 bases at J, with 11 bases in the middle. CDR3 bases: TGTGCCAGCAGCGTACTGGGTACAGTTAATTCACCCCTCCACTTT. Translation gives CASSVLGTVNSPLHF.

CDR3 nucleotides: TGTGCCAGCAAACAGGGGGCAAATTCACCCCTCCACTTT. This translates into CASKQGANSPLHF. This chain links TRBV2 with TRBJ1-6; the match to TRBD1 covers 9 bases. V was pared by 7 bases and J by 7 bases, with 2 bases of the junction left unmatched. Germline V CDR1 and CDR2: SNHLY, FYNNEI. This CDR3 has 13 residues.

The chain has TRBV30 and TRBJ2-2, with D possibly matching TRBD2 (5 bases). V was shortened by 5 bases and J by 0 bases, with 7 bases between the two germline ends. Germline values: CDR1 GTSNPN, CDR2 SVGIG (reference sequence). The CDR3 extends over 13 amino acids. CDR3 nucleotide sequence: TGTGCCTGGCTGGGAGCGAACACCGGGGAGCTGTTTTTT. This gives the protein CAWLGANTGELFF.

This chain connects TRBV30 to TRBJ1-3, with TRBD1 as a possible D gene (5 bases). The CDR3 totals 17 residues. The germline CDR1 and CDR2 sequences are GTSNPN and SVGIG (reference sequence). Trimming removed 3 bases at V and 3 bases at J, with 21 bases between. The CDR3 DNA follows: TGTGCCTGGAGGGGCCATAGGAAGGGGTCTTATGGAAACACCATATATTTT. Its translation: CAWRGHRKGSYGNTIYF.

The chain combines TRBV4-2 with TRBJ1-1; 8 positions match TRBD1. The CDR3 contains 12 residues. V was clipped by 4 bases and J by 10 bases; unmatched bases: 5. Germline V gives CDR1 LGHNA, CDR2 YNFKEQ. The CDR3 protein is CASSPGGAGAFF. CDR3 DNA sequence: TGTGCCAGCAGCCCAGGGGGCGCCGGAGCTTTCTTT.

This clone was seen just once. This sequence joins TRBV19 and TRBJ1-6; D not certain. Per germline, CDR1 LNHDA and CDR2 SQIVND (reference sequence). This CDR3 is 16 amino acids long. With 3 bases removed from V and 7 bases from J, the gap between germline ends came to 16 bases. This CDR3 reads CASSIFGSFANSPLHF. The CDR3 coding sequence is TGTGCCAGTAGTATCTTCGGTTCCTTTGCCAATTCACCCCTCCACTTT.

This clone was seen a single time. This sequence joins TRBV28 and TRBJ2-3; possibly TRBD2 for D (7 bases). Germline V gene lookup returns CDR1 MDHEN and CDR2 SYDVKM. This CDR3 contains 16 residues. V was pared by 7 bases and J by 3 bases, with 20 bases between. The CDR3 sequence: CASTFLRGGGTDTQYF. The DNA for the CDR3 is TGTGCCAGCACCTTCCTTCGGGGAGGGGGGACAGATACGCAGTATTTT.

The chain links TRBV13 to TRBJ2-7; D is perhaps TRBD2 (6 bases). CDR1 PRHDT and CDR2 FYEKMQ come from the germline V gene (reference sequence). The CDR3 has 15 residues. With 5 bases removed from V and 0 bases from J, the gap between germline ends came to 14 bases. The CDR3 DNA sequence: TGTGCCAGCAGCCTACAAATGGACTACTCCTACGAGCAGTACTTC. As protein: CASSLQMDYSYEQYF.

In this sample, this clone turned up once. The gene calls are TRBV27 and TRBJ2-1, with D maybe TRBD2 (9 bases). From germline, CDR1 is MNHEY and CDR2 SMNVEV (reference sequence). Deletions cut 8 bases from V and 8 bases from J, with 34 bases between. The length of the CDR3 is 19 residues. The CDR3 DNA follows: TGTGCCAGCGGACAGGGCCCCGGCTCGGCTAGCGGGGTATACGATGAGCAGTTCTTC. The encoded protein is CASGQGPGSASGVYDEQFF.

The genes are TRBV21-1 and TRBJ2-5; TRBD2 reflects the table's D call only, with no check against the DNA. TRBV21-1 is noted as a pseudogene. This CDR3 comprises 15 residues. DNA of the CDR3: TGTGCCAGCAGCAAAGCCTTTAGCTCTCAAGAGACCCAGTACTTC. Its translation is CASSKAFSSQETQYF.

This clone was seen a single time. V usage is TRBV6-5 and J usage is TRBJ2-4, with 8 bases that match TRBD1. Looked up from germline, CDR1 is MNHEY and CDR2 is SVGAGI. CDR3 length equals 16 residues. Losses at the gene ends were 2 bases for V and 1 base for J; bases not matched to a gene: 4. This CDR3 is CASSYGQGWAKNIQYF. CDR3 sequence (DNA): TGTGCCAGCAGTTACGGACAGGGTTGGGCCAAAAACATTCAGTACTTC.

The chain has TRBV2 and TRBJ2-2, with TRBD2 matching 9 bases. Germline lookup yields CDR1 SNHLY and CDR2 FYNNEI. This CDR3 is 15 amino acids long. V shed 4 bases, J shed 4 bases, and the junction held 4 bases outside the gene matches. The CDR3 nucleotides are TGTGCCAGCAGTGTGGTTAGCGGGAGCACCGGGGAGCTGTTTTTT. This codes for CASSVVSGSTGELFF.

This clone was counted between two and nine times. The chain is built from TRBV19 and TRBJ2-1; possible D gene TRBD2, 5 bases. The germline CDR1 and CDR2 sequences are LNHDA and SQIVND (reference sequence). The CDR3 totals 15 residues. Trimming left V 3 bases short and J 1 base short, with 10 bases between. CDR3 residues: CASSIAAESYNEQFF. The DNA for the CDR3 is TGTGCCAGTAGTATTGCAGCGGAGTCCTACAATGAGCAGTTCTTC.

The chain employs TRBV4-2 and TRBJ1-4, with 7 positions matching TRBD1. With V trimmed by 0 bases and J by 4 bases, 14 bases remained unmatched. This CDR3 is 19 amino acids long. CDR1 and CDR2 from the germline V gene are LGHNA and YNFKEQ. The CDR3 DNA reads as TGTGCCAGCAGCCAAGATTCGGCCATCCGACAGGGCATTAATGAAAAACTGTTTTTT. This encodes CASSQDSAIRQGINEKLFF.

The chain couples TRBV4-3 to TRBJ1-5, with D perhaps matching TRBD1 (5 bases). This CDR3 spans 14 amino acids. From germline, CDR1 is LGHNA and CDR2 YSLEER. V shed 2 bases and J shed 10 bases, with 15 bases lying between them. The CDR3 protein is CASSQYPGNGPQHF. The CDR3 DNA reads TGCGCCAGCAGCCAATATCCAGGGAACGGTCCCCAGCATTTT.

The chain uses TRBV19 and TRBJ1-3, with 7 bases lining up with TRBD1. Trimming removed 4 bases from V and 0 bases from J; junction bases left unmatched: 6. The germline CDR1 and CDR2 sequences are LNHDA and SQIVND (reference sequence). The CDR3 consists of 16 residues. CDR3 amino acids: CASSRGQVRSGNTIYF. In nucleotides, the CDR3 is TGTGCCAGTAGTAGAGGACAGGTTCGCTCTGGAAACACCATATATTTT.

The chain links TRBV7-6 to TRBJ2-1; a weak D match, TRBD2 (5 bases). This CDR3 contains 17 residues. Germline-derived CDR1 and CDR2 are SGHVS and FNYEAQ. Trimming left V 5 bases short and J 1 base short, with 18 bases between. The CDR3 DNA follows: TGTGCCAGCAGCCCCGGTCCAGACGGAGGTTCCTACAATGAGCAGTTCTTC. It encodes CASSPGPDGGSYNEQFF.

The CDR3 spells CASSPSLWAGVNQPQHF. The DNA of the CDR3 is TGTGCCAGCAGCCCCTCCCTTTGGGCAGGGGTCAATCAGCCCCAGCATTTT. V and J are TRBV7-2 and TRBJ1-5, with D perhaps TRBD1 (6 bases). CDR3 length: 17 amino acids. The germline CDR1 and CDR2 sequences are SGHTA and FQGNSA. V gave up 5 bases and J gave up 3 bases, with 20 bases separating them.

This chain links TRBV7-9 with TRBJ2-7; weak D call: TRBD2 (6 bases). Germline loops: CDR1 SEHNR, CDR2 FQNEAQ (reference sequence). This CDR3 region has 15 residues. Between the trimmed V and J ends, which lost 5 bases and 0 bases, there was a span of 14 bases. The CDR3 protein is CASSLDRGSSYEQYF. The CDR3 nucleotides read TGTGCCAGCAGCCTAGATCGGGGGAGCTCCTACGAGCAGTACTTC.

The V and J genes are TRBV2 and TRBJ2-7; 7 bases are shared with TRBD2. The CDR3 runs to 15 residues. The V and J ends lost 6 bases and 2 bases, in that order; junction bases with no gene match: 10. Germline CDR1 SNHLY, CDR2 FYNNEI. The CDR3 reads CASSGGSPSTYEQYF. CDR3 bases: TGTGCCAGCAGCGGGGGGTCCCCATCCACCTACGAGCAGTACTTC.

The chain joins TRBV7-6 to TRBJ1-5, with 11 bases aligning to TRBD1. Unmatched junction bases numbered 8, after V lost 1 base and J lost 3 bases. Germline loops: CDR1 SGHVS, CDR2 FNYEAQ. The CDR3 contains 18 residues. CDR3 residues: CASSLDSRDRGANQPQHF. Written as DNA, the CDR3 is TGTGCCAGCAGCTTAGATTCTCGGGACAGGGGGGCCAATCAGCCCCAGCATTTT.

This chain links TRBV6-1 with TRBJ2-5; 11 bases align to TRBD2. J lost 0 bases, V lost 2 bases, and 5 bases had no gene match. Looked up from germline, CDR1 is MNHNS and CDR2 is SASEGT. There are 17 residues in the CDR3. CDR3 bases: TGTGCCAGCAGTGAACTAGCGGGAGGCTCACACCAAGAGACCCAGTACTTC. Translated, it gives CASSELAGGSHQETQYF.

DNA for the CDR3: TGTGCCAGCAGCGCCATGGAAGGGGACATTCAGTACTTC. Translation gives CASSAMEGDIQYF. This chain connects TRBV6-4 to TRBJ2-4; D is perhaps TRBD1 (5 bases). Germline CDR1 and CDR2: MRHNA and SNTAGT. The CDR3 runs 13 residues. Trimming pared 6 bases from V and 8 bases from J, leaving 14 bases between.

This clone was seen once. The chain carries TRBV27 and TRBJ2-3; 10 bases are shared with TRBD2. The CDR3 is 17 amino acids. The trim removed 6 bases at V and 0 bases at J, leaving 9 bases unmatched. CDR1 is MNHEY and CDR2 is SMNVEV in the germline V gene (reference sequence). CDR3 protein: CASRPSGSVVSTDTQYF. CDR3 nucleotide sequence: TGTGCCAGCAGACCTAGCGGGAGTGTGGTAAGCACAGATACGCAGTATTTT.

V is TRBV3-1 (or the pseudogene TRBV3-2) and J is TRBJ2-7; no clear D gene. CDR3 length: 12 amino acids. Per germline, CDR1 LGHDT and CDR2 YNNKEL (reference sequence). The V end lost 6 bases, the J end lost 5 bases, and 11 bases lay between the germline ends. In DNA form, the CDR3 reads TGTGCCAGCAGTCCCCAGTCCCACGAGCAGTACTTC. It specifies CASSPQSHEQYF.

The chain combines TRBV3-1 (or the pseudogene TRBV3-2) with TRBJ2-7; D perhaps matches TRBD2 (5 bases). The CDR3 has 16 amino acids. Germline V gives CDR1 LGHDT, CDR2 YNNKEL (reference sequence). V was pared by 1 base and J by 2 bases, with 15 bases between. The CDR3 DNA is TGTGCCAGCAGCCAAGGTCCCACCGGGCGGGCCTACGAGCAGTACTTC. This sequence encodes CASSQGPTGRAYEQYF.

The J gene is TRBJ2-7, the V gene TRBV5-1; D is possibly TRBD1 (5 bases). Germline-derived CDR1 and CDR2 are SGHRS and YFSETQ. V lost 4 bases and J 5 bases, leaving 16 bases between the germline ends. The CDR3 covers 14 residues. This CDR3 reads CASSITGLGDEQYF. The CDR3 DNA reads as TGCGCCAGCAGCATCACAGGCTTAGGGGACGAGCAGTACTTC.